The 4 T cell receptor beta chains below were found in one sample sequenced in a study of cytomegalovirus exposure and HLA in healthy donors. Primers for the PCR totalled 60 Vbeta and 13 Jbeta. The data were produced by immunoSEQ multiplex PCR, yet TCRdb's version contains in-frame clones alone and is incomplete. This sample's table reports roughly 50,000 clones. The material sequenced was PBMCs. The receptors originated from a male donor in good health and CMV-seropositive.

The chain couples TRBV7-2 to TRBJ1-1, with 7 bases that match TRBD1. The CDR3 has 14 residues. Trimming cost V 7 bases and J 6 bases; bases outside gene matches: 11. Germline V gene data show CDR1 as SGHTA and CDR2 as FQGNSA. For the CDR3, the DNA is TGTGCCAGCACTCCCGACAGGGTAGTCCCTGAAGCTTTCTTT. Protein product: CASTPDRVVPEAFF. Filled out from reference TRBV7-2 and TRBJ1-1, the complete variable domain reads GAGVSQSPSNKVTEKGKDVELRCDPISGHTALYWYRQSLGQGLEFLIYFQGNSAPDKSGLPSDRFSAERTGGSVSTLTIQRTQQEDSAVYLCASTPDRVVPEAFFGQGTRLTVV.

V is TRBV6-5 and J is TRBJ1-1, with 9 bases identical to TRBD1. The germline V gene encodes CDR1 MNHEY and CDR2 SVGAGI. The V segment lost 6 bases and the J segment 1 base; nucleotides outside the gene matches: 3. This CDR3 spans 14 amino acids. CDR3: CASSLDRGNTEAFF. The DNA for the CDR3 is TGTGCCAGCAGCCTGGACAGGGGGAACACTGAAGCTTTCTTT.

The chain links TRBV11-1 to TRBJ2-6; TRBD2 is a possible D gene (5 bases). With 2 bases removed from V and 0 bases from J, the gap between germline ends came to 14 bases. CDR3 length: 18 residues. Germline V CDR1 and CDR2: SGHAT, FQDESV (reference sequence). The DNA for the CDR3 is TGTGCCAGCAGCTTATATGGAGGCCCCGGCTCTGGGGCCAACGTCCTGACTTTC. Encoded protein: CASSLYGGPGSGANVLTF.

The chain combines TRBV6-5 with TRBJ2-1; a weak D match, TRBD2 (5 bases). V dropped 2 bases and J dropped 1 base, with 12 bases sitting between them. CDR1 and CDR2 from the germline V gene are MNHEY and SVGAGI. The CDR3 has 16 residues. CDR3 in DNA: TGTGCCAGCAGTTACGAGGAGGCCTTTTCCTACAATGAGCAGTTCTTC. It codes for CASSYEEAFSYNEQFF.